The clone carrying this T cell receptor beta chain was counted at least ten times. The data are from a study of Graves' ophthalmopathy and Graves' hyperthyroidism. Researchers took RNA transcripts and amplified TCR beta CDR3 regions from them. The library came from an HTBI-primed first-round RT-PCR and a second-round multiplex PCR. TCRdb redid the calling of the multiplex PCR reads with MiXCR, one entry per CDR3 protein. The data hold under 250,000 distinct CDR3 sequences, with around a fifth observed a single time. This TCR came from a woman aged 45-65 years with Graves' ophthalmopathy. Sequencing was performed on peripheral blood.

DNA for the CDR3: TGCGCCAGCGGCCTGGGGTCCTACTACGAGCAGTACTTC. Translation gives CASGLGSYYEQYF. This chain links TRBV5-1 with TRBJ2-7; no clear D gene. V was clipped by 7 bases and J by 3 bases, with 14 bases between them. From germline, CDR1 is SGHRS and CDR2 YFSETQ. CDR3 size: 13 residues. Filled out from reference TRBV5-1 and TRBJ2-7, the complete variable domain reads KAGVTQTPRYLIKTRGQQVTLSCSPISGHRSVSWYQQTPGQGLQFLFEYFSETQRNKGNFPGRFSGRQFSNSRSEMNVSTLELGDSALYLCASGLGSYYEQYFGPGTRLTVT.